This T cell receptor (beta chain) was observed in a study of cytomegalovirus exposure and HLA in healthy donors (dated by TCRdb to the late 2010s). Notes on the research overall: In an earlier analysis of some 550 of the donors, 276 Gb of sequence data and 90 million to 130 million unique TCR beta sequences from some 170 million T cells were reported. Donor age, sex, ethnicity and CMV serostatus were compiled alongside the repertoire data. A separate validation cohort of some 130 different subjects was used in addition to the roughly 640-subject first cohort. In a later genetic analysis, genome-wide SNP genotypes for about 60% of the 666 donors were used, and that subset was treated as a discovery cohort. An earlier analysis of approximately 500 of the donors applied high-throughput TCR beta sequencing to assess whether each TCR beta V gene segment acted as functional or pseudogenic. The study aimed to test whether signatures of past pathogen exposure could be identified by cataloging public T cell receptors. The study profiled the T cell repertoires of under 850 subjects by immunosequencing and related them to cytomegalovirus serostatus. Rather than drawing on any new phenotypic data, the later analysis identified candidate immune exposures from TCR beta sequences and the way those sequences occurred across donors. Both class I and class II loci were covered by HLA typing, at four-digit resolution. The number of donors typed differed by locus, with roughly 620-630 for A, B, C, DRB1 and DQB1, more than 500 for DQA1, over 600 for DPA1, and around 450 for DPB1. All discovery cohort repertoires had been generated using a single sequencing platform. Of the roughly 400 genotyped donors, roughly 80% fell in the genetic ancestry cluster associated with self-reported Caucasian donors. To study patterns of TCR occurrence, a later analysis re-analyzed previously published TCR beta repertoires from hundreds of donors and added high-resolution HLA genotyping. Roughly 5 DR-DQ haplotypes were handled as single units for association and clustering because linkage in the cohort was strong. On average, 235,054 unique TCR beta nucleotide sequences were sequenced per donor among fewer than 500 genotyped donors of the cohort, with about 19% of those sequences being non-productive. Around 300 gigabases of sequencing data and tens of millions of unique TCR sequences were included in an early release covering over 600 HLA-typed donors. To predict cytomegalovirus infection status, the study brought together high-throughput TCR immunosequencing, statistical association of individual TCRs with disease status, and machine learning.

The CDR3 holds 15 amino acids from the cysteine to the phenylalanine. CDR3 DNA is the only sequence kept; it has 45 bases, read in frame from the first base. CDR1 LNHDA and CDR2 SQIVND are derived from the germline V gene (reference sequence). V and J are truncated by 4 bases and 0 bases respectively, leaving an intervening sequence of 10 bases. With respect to this clone: No cognate antigen has been identified for it. Base quality data are lacking; no much larger clone is found one base away.

Paper-wide results and their limitations: A later analysis found that TCR association rates varied across HLA loci, with DRB1 alleles showing the most associated TCRs and HLA-C alleles the fewest. A later genetic analysis reported fewer N-insertions in productive TCRs among donors in an Asian-associated ancestry cluster than the roughly 670-donor mean. Linkage disequilibrium might explain the correlated functional status among segregating V segments, but an unknown experimental factor could not be ruled out. In a later analysis, HLA-associated TCR beta chains showed more clonal expansion and lower generation probabilities than non-associated chains that were equally common. A further reported finding was that TCR beta sequences accurately predicted the HLA-A and HLA-B alleles for most subjects in the first cohort. A group of highly shared sequence variants was considered likely to be a technical artifact of the sequencing pipeline. Because some donors lacked HLA typing at each locus, the association tests relied only on the typed subset. Specific HLA alleles were associated with 15,000 to 20,000 TCR beta sequences at a false discovery rate of 0.05 in a later analysis. In a later genetic analysis, a missense DCLRE1C variant was associated with V-gene and J-gene trimming of TCR beta chains, and the association was replicated in an independent cohort. According to a later analysis, most CMV-associated TCR beta chains appeared to be HLA-restricted, and the HLA associations seemed to be driven largely by CMV exposure. The authors suggested that the approach could potentially be generalized to other disease states and immunological phenotypes. The study gave a list of about 150 TCR beta chains associated with cytomegalovirus. The cohort was sequenced for TCR beta chains only, and without alpha or paired-chain data the features that could be detected were limited. Cytomegalovirus status was reported to be diagnosed by the classifier with high specificity and sensitivity in both the original and validation cohorts. Sequencing depth was assumed to be roughly uniform across donors in the presence/absence analyses, though that assumption may not hold. Immune exposure information for the cohort was limited to CMV serostatus. Most TCR sequences were seen in very few donors, while some public TCRs were found in many individuals. In an earlier analysis of some 550 of the donors, most TCR beta V segments were observed in productive rearrangements about 90% or about 30% of the time, broadly matching IMGT annotations. Some IMGT-functional V segments, including TRBV6-2 and TRBV6-3, could not be distinguished by the 87-base-pair reads and were therefore excluded. Assigning TCR associations to individual alleles was difficult when HLA alleles, especially DR and DQ, strongly co-occurred. The earlier analysis of some 560 of the donors excluded roughly 16 rarely observed V segments, including chromosome 9 orphons, because counts were too low. In a later analysis, several top co-occurrence clusters were reported to appear linked to parvovirus B19, influenza, CMV and Epstein-Barr virus. A few of the identified cytomegalovirus-associated TCR beta chains were confirmed in vitro to be specific for cytomegalovirus antigens.

The cohort comprised more than 550 healthy bone marrow donors. All cohort members were sampled while nominally healthy, although unrecorded immune exposures were likely present. The donor was CMV seropositive and belonged to the group of 250 to 300 seropositive cohort members. Every donor gave a peripheral blood sample, and the peripheral blood mononuclear cells from that sample were used for TCR beta sequencing. Genomic DNA was extracted from the blood cell samples with the Qiagen DNeasy Blood Extraction Kit. Receptor libraries were prepared by the immunoSEQ multiplex PCR assay. A mixture of 60 forward primers for TCR Vbeta segments and 13 reverse primers for TCR Jbeta segments was used in the multiplex PCR. The CDR3 region of rearranged TCR beta genes was amplified from genomic DNA by a multiplex PCR assay. The Illumina HiSeq System was used to sequence the amplified TCR beta libraries as 87-base-pair reads. The authors' pipeline ran thus. A later analysis counted about 76 million unique TCR beta chains across the 550 to 750 repertoires, and 10 million to 12 million of these chains were shared by at least two donors. To remove PCR and sequencing errors, raw reads were error-corrected and collapsed into unique sequences using a nearest-neighbor algorithm that merged closely related sequences. CDR3 sequences were aligned to IMGT reference sequences to assign V, D and J gene segments. For a sequence to be retained, a match of at least six nucleotides to both a V gene segment and a J gene segment was required. A rearrangement counted as productive if the CDR3 had no stop codons and remained in frame with V and J, and every other rearrangement counted as non-productive. CDR3 was defined according to IMGT convention as the region running from the second conserved V-encoded cysteine to the conserved J-encoded phenylalanine. The earlier analysis of around 640 of the donors excluded sequences that lacked an unambiguous match to a single V gene segment. An earlier analysis of a few hundred of the donors called V segments functional above 56.7% productive rearrangements and segregating when the between-donor standard deviation exceeded 5%. A statistical classification framework was built to diagnose cytomegalovirus status from the catalog of TCR beta chain sequences. In a later analysis, TCR nucleotide sequences were compared against IMGT/GENE-DB human TR gene sequences so that V and J genes could be assigned. Using the TCRdist pipeline, a later analysis assigned CDR3 sequences along with most-parsimonious VDJ recombination scenarios. In a later analysis, each TCR beta chain was defined by its CDR3 amino acid sequence together with its V-gene family, and reads lacking a unique V-gene family were excluded. To address suspected cross-contamination and a sequencing artifact, a later analysis removed approximately 600 highly shared, low-generation-probability nucleotide sequences. A later analysis calculated a clonal expansion index for each public chain from normalized within-repertoire ranks of inferred template counts. A later analysis computed generation probabilities with a VDJ recombination model fitted to out-of-frame rearrangements, and checked the results against IGoR. A later analysis scored TCR-TCR, TCR-HLA and TCR-CMV co-occurrence with hypergeometric tests, applying a repertoire-size bias correction to TCR pairs. In a later analysis, false discovery rates were estimated by permuting HLA or CMV assignments 20 times. A later analysis grouped co-occurring TCRs with DBSCAN, adding TCRdist sequence similarity when clustering within HLA-allele-positive subsets. Repertoires with fewer than 30,000 or more than 120,000 public chains were left out of co-occurrence clustering, as were four to six repertoires with anomalous nucleotide sharing. The table was pulled from immuneACCESS by TCRdb, which kept in-frame rearrangements only. Such tables lose some clones; where checked, under half of the loss comes from unresolved V genes, and the rest has no known cause. V and J calls and clone size follow that table, whereas D and trimming were derived from the DNA. The sample table holds approximately 82,000 clones, of which 10% were seen once. The ten largest clones represent approximately 25% of the sample.

Sequenced material: PBMCs. This clonotype was obtained from a man in his sixties in good health and CMV-seropositive. Recombination joined TRBV19 with TRBJ1-5; the D gene is not confidently resolved. The nucleotides read TGTGCCAGTAGTACCGTAAAATATAGCAATCAGCCCCAGCATTTT. It specifies CASSTVKYSNQPQHF. Supplemented by the reference TRBV19 and TRBJ1-5 proteins around the CDR3, the complete variable domain is DGGITQSPKYLFRKEGQNVTLSCEQNLNHDAMYWYRQDPGQGLRLIYYSQIVNDFQKGDIAEGYSVSREKKESFPLTVTSAQKNPTAFYLCASSTVKYSNQPQHFGDGTRLSIL.